This T cell receptor (beta chain) was identified during a study of T-cell reconstitution after alpha-beta-depleted transplantation in children. The CDR3 is 16 amino acids. Per germline, CDR1 SGHDN and CDR2 FVKESK. During its preparation, the TCRbeta library received unique molecular identifiers. TCRdb called the PCR reads again in MiXCR, with one record for every CDR3 protein. The sample carries 500,000 or so distinct CDR3 sequences, about 30% recorded once. Turning to this clonotype: One end of the junction fails to match germline, which may point to a read error.

This clonotype was sampled from a human donor who donated a stem cell graft to a child with aplastic anemia. Material: PBMCs from the stem cell graft donor, obtained from the stem cell graft. The chain combines TRBV14 with TRBJ2-1, with a weak D call TRBD2 (6 bases). In DNA, the CDR3 is TGTGCCACCAGCCCCGACGTCCAGCGGGTCCACAATGAGCAGTTCTTC. It encodes CATSPDVQRVHNEQFF. Full variable domain (rest looked up from reference TRBV14 and TRBJ2-1): EAGVTQFPSHSVIEKGQTVTLRCDPISGHDNLYWYRRVMGKEIKFLLHFVKESKQDESGMPNNRFLAERTGGTYSTLKVQPAELEDSGVYFCATSPDVQRVHNEQFFGPGTRLTVL.